What follows are 14 T cell receptor beta chains derived from one specimen sequenced in a study of cytomegalovirus exposure and HLA in healthy donors. Both 60 Vbeta primers and 13 Jbeta primers went into the PCR. Assay used: immunoSEQ multiplex PCR; TCRdb lists only in-frame clones, some missing. Of some 160,000 clones listed, more than 65% were seen once; the top ten hold 1.3%. What was sequenced was PBMCs. These receptors were obtained from a man aged 45-60 years in good health and CMV-seropositive.

The chain has TRBV28 and TRBJ2-1, with a possible D match to TRBD1 (5 bases). V lost 3 bases, J lost 2 bases, and 11 bases lay in between. Germline loops: CDR1 MDHEN, CDR2 SYDVKM. The CDR3 sequence is 15 residues long. The chain's CDR3 is CASSFAKGTYNEQFF. CDR3 in DNA: TGTGCCAGCAGTTTCGCCAAGGGGACCTACAATGAGCAGTTCTTC.

This sequence joins TRBV30 and TRBJ1-3; 7 nucleotides agree with TRBD1. CDR3 size: 15 residues. V was clipped by 5 bases and J by 1 base; unmatched bases: 8. CDR1 is GTSNPN, CDR2 SVGIG, per germline (reference sequence). CDR3 DNA sequence: TGTGCCTGGGATAGGGGGACAGCGTCTGGAAACACCATATATTTT. It yields the protein CAWDRGTASGNTIYF.

The rearrangement uses TRBV29-1 and TRBJ1-2; TRBD1 is a possible D gene (5 bases). V lost 4 bases to trimming and J lost 3 bases, with 24 bases between them. Germline V gene sequence: CDR1 SQVTM, CDR2 ANQGSEA. CDR3 size: 17 residues. CDR3 region: CSVVETPRSSGDYGYTF. As DNA, the CDR3 is TGCAGCGTTGTCGAAACCCCCAGGTCCTCGGGGGACTATGGCTACACCTTC.

The chain is built from TRBV4-2 and TRBJ2-3; 14 nucleotides agree with TRBD2. The CDR3 is made up of 17 amino acids. V lost 5 bases to trimming and J lost 6 bases; unmatched junction nucleotides: 10. Germline-derived CDR1 and CDR2 are LGHNA and YNFKEQ. The CDR3 bases are TGTGCCAGCAGCGATTCGACTAGCGGGAGGGCCGGGGATACGCAGTATTTT. Amino acids: CASSDSTSGRAGDTQYF.

This chain connects TRBV4-3 to TRBJ1-2; TRBD1 agrees at 8 bases. CDR1 and CDR2 (germline): LGHNA, YSLEER. After removal of 1 base from V and 4 bases from J, the junction contained 8 bases not matched to a gene. The CDR3 sequence is 16 residues long. CDR3 nucleotides: TGCGCCAGCAGCCAAGGTCGACCCACAGGGGGCTATGGCTACACCTTC. It translates to CASSQGRPTGGYGYTF.

This clone was detected only once. The CDR3 bases are TGTGCCAGCAGCCTCGACACCTATGGCTACACCTTC. It codes for CASSLDTYGYTF. This sequence joins TRBV28 and TRBJ1-2; D gene unclear. CDR1 and CDR2 from the germline V gene are MDHEN and SYDVKM. The CDR3 covers 12 residues. Trimming pared 6 bases from V and 4 bases from J, leaving 9 bases between.

The CDR3 DNA is TGTGCCTGGAGTGTAGGAGGGGCCGAGGACACCATATATTTT. Translated, it gives CAWSVGGAEDTIYF. J is TRBJ1-3 and V is TRBV30; perhaps TRBD1 as D (5 bases). The CDR3 spans 14 residues. The germline V and J ends were trimmed by 0 bases and 8 bases, with 14 bases remaining between them. Germline V gene lookup returns CDR1 GTSNPN and CDR2 SVGIG (reference sequence).

This clone occurred a few times. CDR3 loop: CASSFDILTEAFF. DNA for the CDR3: TGTGCCAGCAGTTTTGACATCCTCACTGAAGCTTTCTTT. The rearrangement links TRBV28 to TRBJ1-1; no clear D gene. V lost 3 bases and J 4 bases, leaving 9 bases between the germline ends. The CDR3 is made up of 13 amino acids. Germline V gene sequence: CDR1 MDHEN, CDR2 SYDVKM.

The V gene is TRBV7-9, the J gene TRBJ1-3, with D possibly matching TRBD1 (6 bases). V shed 1 base and J shed 8 bases, with 15 bases lying between them. The germline gives CDR1 SEHNR, CDR2 FQNEAQ (reference sequence). The CDR3 length is 15 residues. The CDR3 nucleotides read TGTGCCAGCAGCTTAGGGGGAGGGGGGCCGGACACCATATATTTT. This encodes CASSLGGGGPDTIYF.

The chain is built from TRBV4-1 and TRBJ2-1; perhaps TRBD1 as D (6 bases). CDR3 length: 14 amino acids. The ends were cut back, 6 bases at V and 2 bases at J, with 11 bases in the middle. Germline loops: CDR1 MGHRA, CDR2 YSYEKL. Here the CDR3 reads CASRAQGPYNEQFF. Written as DNA, the CDR3 is TGCGCCAGCAGGGCCCAGGGGCCCTACAATGAGCAGTTCTTC.

This clone was counted a single time. The chain joins TRBV27 to TRBJ2-2; 11 positions agree with TRBD2. The CDR3 runs to 16 residues. The germline gives CDR1 MNHEY, CDR2 SMNVEV (reference sequence). V shed 6 bases and J 0 bases; nucleotides not matched to a gene: 3. The CDR3 region is CASRGLAVTNTGELFF. Here the CDR3 DNA reads TGTGCCAGCAGGGGACTAGCGGTAACGAACACCGGGGAGCTGTTTTTT.

The J gene is TRBJ2-5, the V gene TRBV7-3, with D perhaps matching TRBD1 (5 bases). Germline CDR1 reads SGHTA; CDR2 reads FQGTGA. CDR3 length: 15 residues. The V end lost 5 bases, the J end lost 2 bases, and 15 bases lay between the germline ends. The CDR3: CASSQTPGWQETQYF. The CDR3 DNA follows: TGTGCCAGCAGCCAGACCCCAGGGTGGCAAGAGACCCAGTACTTC.

The V gene is TRBV9, the J gene TRBJ1-4; 8 bases are a match to TRBD1. This CDR3 contains 15 residues. CDR1 and CDR2 from the germline V gene are SGDLS and YYNGEE. V lost 0 bases to trimming and J lost 7 bases; unmatched junction nucleotides: 5. The CDR3 nucleotides read TGTGCCAGCAGCGTAGCACAGGGGGGTAGTGAAAAACTGTTTTTT. Translated, it gives CASSVAQGGSEKLFF.

This sequence joins TRBV18 and TRBJ2-7, with 9 bases matching TRBD2. The CDR3 is made up of 17 amino acids. V dropped 1 base and J dropped 7; count of bases not matched to a gene: 14. Germline V gene lookup returns CDR1 KGHSH and CDR2 LQKENI. The CDR3 DNA reads TGTGCCAGCTCACCACTCCCCTCCTTAGCGGGAGCGGGAGAGCAGTACTTC. The encoded protein is CASSPLPSLAGAGEQYF.